One and the same sample provided the 30 T cell receptor beta chains below, sequenced in a study of lymphopenia after photon versus proton radiotherapy. Sequencing was performed with immunoSEQ multiplex PCR; in TCRdb, only in-frame clones are kept and a portion is missing. The repertoire includes approximately 22,000 clones, less than 85% of them detected once, and 18% sits in the top ten. This specimen was peripheral blood, taken from a patient treated with photon-based radiotherapy. The source is a man in his fifties or sixties with pancreatic cancer.

The V gene is TRBV5-1, the J gene TRBJ2-2; D tentatively fits TRBD1 or TRBD2 (5 bases each). The germline CDR1 and CDR2 sequences are SGHRS and YFSETQ. The V end lost 2 bases, the J end lost 5 bases, and 7 bases lay between the germline ends. This CDR3 region has 13 residues. CDR3 sequence reads: CASSFGGTGELFF. The CDR3 nucleotides are TGCGCCAGCAGCTTTGGGGGAACCGGGGAGCTGTTTTTT. Complete variable domain (other parts from reference TRBV5-1 and TRBJ2-2): KAGVTQTPRYLIKTRGQQVTLSCSPISGHRSVSWYQQTPGQGLQFLFEYFSETQRNKGNFPGRFSGRQFSNSRSEMNVSTLELGDSALYLCASSFGGTGELFFGEGSRLTVL.

The rearrangement uses TRBV30 and TRBJ2-7; no clear D gene. The CDR3 contains 11 residues. Per the germline V gene, CDR1 is GTSNPN and CDR2 is SVGIG (reference sequence). Trimming took 2 bases from V and 1 from J, leaving 3 bases between them. The CDR3 is CAWSSSYEQYF. The CDR3 nucleotides read TGTGCCTGGAGTTCTTCCTACGAGCAGTACTTC.

With respect to this clone: The junction departs from the called germline gene at one end, perhaps through a read error. The chain links TRBV7-3 to TRBJ1-1; 9 nucleotides align to TRBD1. Germline-derived CDR1 and CDR2 are SGHTA and FQGTGA. There are 13 residues in the CDR3. The CDR3 DNA sequence: TGTGCCAGCAGCAACAGGGGGCCAACTGGAGCTTTCTTT. Protein: CASSNRGPTGAFF.

The chain has TRBV19 and TRBJ1-1; D is ambiguous. The V end was cut by 7 bases, the J end by 9 bases, with 15 bases between. CDR3 length: 12 residues. Looked up from germline, CDR1 is LNHDA and CDR2 is SQIVND (reference sequence). CDR3 in amino acids: CASTDMVAKAFF. The CDR3, as DNA: TGTGCCAGTACCGATATGGTGGCTAAAGCTTTCTTT.

The genes are TRBV6-1 and TRBJ2-5, with 10 positions matching TRBD1. There are 18 residues in the CDR3. The germline gives CDR1 MNHNS, CDR2 SASEGT. V shed 4 bases and J 2 bases; nucleotides not matched to a gene: 13. The CDR3 bases are TGTGCCAGCAGTGTATCCGGGACAGGGGTTTTGTCTCAAGAGACCCAGTACTTC. It encodes CASSVSGTGVLSQETQYF.

V is TRBV7-2 and J is TRBJ2-1; no firm D call. Trimming took off 0 bases at V and 7 bases at J, with 16 bases between the two ends. This CDR3 has 16 amino acids. Germline V gene sequence: CDR1 SGHTA, CDR2 FQGNSA. CDR3 sequence: CASSLARNPARNEQFF. The CDR3 region has the DNA TGTGCCAGCAGCTTAGCGAGGAACCCTGCTCGGAATGAGCAGTTCTTC.

V is TRBV7-3 and J is TRBJ1-1, with a tentative D call TRBD1 (6 bases). CDR1 and CDR2 (germline): SGHTA, FQGTGA. The CDR3 is 14 amino acids. The V end lost 1 base, the J end lost 5 bases, and 11 bases lay between the germline ends. The CDR3 nucleotides are TGTGCCAGCAGCTTAAGCCCCGGGACAACTGAAGCTTTCTTT. Translating gives CASSLSPGTTEAFF.

The genes are TRBV19 and TRBJ1-3; D unclear. The CDR3 contains 13 residues. V was pared by 7 bases and J by 0 bases, with 7 bases between. The V gene's germline CDR1 is LNHDA and CDR2 SQIVND (reference sequence). CDR3 region: CASTRLSGNTIYF. In DNA form, the CDR3 reads TGTGCCAGTACCCGGCTCTCTGGAAACACCATATATTTT.

This clone was observed a handful of times. This CDR3 reads CASSVDYAASGNTIYF. The CDR3 DNA is TGTGCCAGCAGCGTAGATTACGCGGCCTCTGGAAACACCATATATTTT. The chain couples TRBV9 to TRBJ1-3, with D hard to call. The germline V gene encodes CDR1 SGDLS and CDR2 YYNGEE. This CDR3 has 16 amino acids. V was cut by 0 bases and J by 0 bases, with 10 bases left in between.

The V gene is TRBV5-1, the J gene TRBJ2-5, with TRBD1 identical over 9 bases. The CDR3 extends over 15 amino acids. The V and J ends lost 1 base and 5 bases, in that order; junction bases with no gene match: 6. The germline CDR1 and CDR2 sequences are SGHRS and YFSETQ. The chain's CDR3 is CASSLTGGRMETQYF. The CDR3 region has the DNA TGCGCCAGCAGCTTGACAGGGGGCAGGATGGAGACCCAGTACTTC.

The chain carries TRBV7-9 and TRBJ1-1; D is ambiguous. Per the germline V gene, CDR1 is SEHNR and CDR2 is FQNEAQ (reference sequence). This CDR3 region has 13 residues. V was shortened by 3 bases and J by 1 base, with 6 bases between the two germline ends. Here the CDR3 reads CASSFIENTEAFF. In DNA form, the CDR3 reads TGTGCCAGCAGCTTCATAGAGAACACTGAAGCTTTCTTT. The full variable domain, rest sourced from reference TRBV7-9 and TRBJ1-1, is DTGVSQNPRHKITKRGQNVTFRCDPISEHNRLYWYRQTLGQGPEFLTYFQNEAQLEKSRLLSDRFSAERPKGSFSTLEIQRTEQGDSAMYLCASSFIENTEAFFGQGTRLTVV.

The chain has TRBV6-5 and TRBJ1-2; 8 positions agree with TRBD1. The V and J ends lost 6 bases and 6 bases, in that order; junction bases with no gene match: 12. The CDR3 has 15 residues. CDR1 is MNHEY and CDR2 is SVGAGI in the germline V gene. The CDR3 DNA is TGTGCCAGCAGACCGACCCAGGGGGCAACTCATGGCTACACCTTC. This gives the protein CASRPTQGATHGYTF.

This clone was seen a single time. The V gene is TRBV9, the J gene TRBJ1-3; no firm D call. Germline CDR1 SGDLS, CDR2 YYNGEE. Between the trimmed V and J ends, which lost 0 bases and 2 bases, there was a span of 15 bases. The CDR3 extends over 17 amino acids. The CDR3 DNA reads as TGTGCCAGCAGCGTAGTCCCGGCCGGGGTTGCTGGAAACACCATATATTTT. Translation: CASSVVPAGVAGNTIYF.

The chain combines TRBV5-1 with TRBJ1-3; D remains unclear. V was shortened by 0 bases and J by 0 bases, with 16 bases between the two germline ends. CDR1 is SGHRS, CDR2 YFSETQ, per germline. The CDR3 spans 18 residues. Here the CDR3 reads CASSLGARVPFSGNTIYF. CDR3 in DNA: TGCGCCAGCAGCTTGGGGGCAAGGGTCCCATTCTCTGGAAACACCATATATTTT.

The chain couples TRBV2 to TRBJ1-5, with D perhaps TRBD1 (6 bases). This CDR3 comprises 13 residues. Trimming left V 7 bases short and J 6 bases short, with 13 bases between. From germline, CDR1 is SNHLY and CDR2 FYNNEI. The DNA of the CDR3 is TGTGCCAGCATGACACAGGGAGGTCAGCCCCAGCATTTT. Residues: CASMTQGGQPQHF.

The chain is built from TRBV30 and TRBJ1-2, with a tentative D call TRBD1 (6 bases). CDR1 and CDR2 from the germline V gene are GTSNPN and SVGIG (reference sequence). The CDR3 is 10 residues long. The CDR3 region is CTDRNYGYTF. Written as DNA, the CDR3 is TGTACAGACAGGAACTATGGCTACACCTTC.

The V call is TRBV2, the J call TRBJ2-1; perhaps TRBD2 as D (6 bases). V lost 3 bases and J lost 0, with 9 bases in between. The germline gives CDR1 SNHLY, CDR2 FYNNEI. The CDR3 spans 15 residues. This chain's CDR3 is CASSDAGRSYNEQFF. The CDR3 DNA sequence: TGTGCCAGCAGTGATGCGGGGCGCTCCTACAATGAGCAGTTCTTC.

This CDR3 reads CASSDGTGGNYGYTF. In DNA, the CDR3 is TGTGCCAGCAGTGACGGGACAGGGGGCAACTATGGCTACACCTTC. The chain joins TRBV6-1 to TRBJ1-2; 12 nucleotides line up with TRBD1. The CDR3 covers 15 residues. The germline gives CDR1 MNHNS, CDR2 SASEGT. The trim removed 3 bases at V and 2 bases at J, leaving 1 base unmatched.

The V gene is TRBV5-4, the J gene TRBJ1-6; D call uncertain. This CDR3 comprises 12 residues. In germline, CDR1 is SGHNT, CDR2 YYREEE (reference sequence). The V end lost 1 base, the J end lost 9 bases, and 5 bases lay between the germline ends. The CDR3 loop is CASSLPGSPLHF. DNA of the CDR3: TGTGCCAGCAGCTTGCCGGGTTCACCCCTCCACTTT. The variable domain in full, completed from reference TRBV5-4 and TRBJ1-6, reads ETGVTQSPTHLIKTRGQQVTLRCSSQSGHNTVSWYQQALGQGPQFIFQYYREEENGRGNFPPRFSGLQFPNYSSELNVNALELDDSALYLCASSLPGSPLHFGNGTRLTVT.

This chain connects TRBV9 to TRBJ2-6; no reliable D call. Per germline, CDR1 SGDLS and CDR2 YYNGEE. V lost 3 bases to trimming and J lost 0 bases, with 4 bases between them. The CDR3 contains 14 residues. CDR3: CASSDRSGANVLTF. CDR3 nucleotides: TGTGCCAGCAGCGACCGCTCTGGGGCCAACGTCCTGACTTTC.

The rearrangement uses TRBV6-6 and TRBJ1-1; D not certain. This CDR3 has 13 residues. Germline assignment: CDR1 MNHNY and CDR2 SVGAGI (reference sequence). V was trimmed by 4 bases and J by 1 base, leaving 7 bases between them. The CDR3 DNA is TGTGCCAGCAGTTGGTTGCGGAACACTGAAGCTTTCTTT. Encoded protein: CASSWLRNTEAFF.

The rearrangement joins TRBV19 to TRBJ2-7; D possibly corresponds to TRBD1 (6 bases). V dropped 7 bases and J dropped 2 bases, with 15 bases sitting between them. The CDR3 is 14 amino acids. Germline V gives CDR1 LNHDA, CDR2 SQIVND (reference sequence). CDR3 sequence reads: CASTPRGDTYEQYF. CDR3 DNA: TGTGCCAGTACCCCCAGGGGAGATACCTACGAGCAGTACTTC.

The gene calls are TRBV5-1 and TRBJ2-2; 7 bases are a match to TRBD1. The trim removed 4 bases at V and 4 bases at J, leaving 7 bases unmatched. The CDR3 is made up of 15 amino acids. Germline CDR1 and CDR2: SGHRS and YFSETQ. CDR3 coding DNA: TGCGCCAGCAGCCCTGGGACAGTGAGCACCGGGGAGCTGTTTTTT. This translates into CASSPGTVSTGELFF.

This chain connects TRBV5-8 to TRBJ2-5, with 15 positions matching TRBD2. This CDR3 is 14 amino acids long. Germline-derived CDR1 and CDR2 are SGHTS and YDEGEE. After removal of 7 bases from V and 2 bases from J, the junction contained 0 bases not matched to a gene. CDR3 amino acids: CASGLAGGQETQYF. The CDR3 nucleotides read TGTGCCAGCGGACTAGCGGGGGGGCAAGAGACCCAGTACTTC.

There are a few counts of this clone. The genes are TRBV27 and TRBJ2-7; tentatively, D is TRBD1 or TRBD2 (5 bases each). Between the trimmed V and J ends, which lost 6 bases and 3 bases, there was a span of 15 bases. The CDR3 is 14 residues long. Germline V gene lookup returns CDR1 MNHEY and CDR2 SMNVEV (reference sequence). The CDR3 nucleotides are TGTGCCAGCAGCCGCACCGGGGCTAACTACGAGCAGTACTTC. It codes for CASSRTGANYEQYF.

J is TRBJ1-4 and V is TRBV14; D is perhaps TRBD1 (6 bases). Trimming cost V 3 bases and J 1 base, with 15 bases left between them. The CDR3 is 17 residues long. Germline V gives CDR1 SGHDN, CDR2 FVKESK. The CDR3 region has the DNA TGTGCCAGCAGCCAGGACGCTGGGGGGCGAACTAATGAAAAACTGTTTTTT. Residues: CASSQDAGGRTNEKLFF.

This sequence joins TRBV2 and TRBJ2-7; 10 bases fit TRBD1. In germline, CDR1 is SNHLY, CDR2 FYNNEI. The trim removed 10 bases at V and 4 bases at J, leaving 7 bases unmatched. The CDR3 is made up of 13 amino acids. This chain's CDR3 is CATHRDRGYEQYF. The DNA of the CDR3 is TGTGCCACTCACCGGGACAGGGGTTACGAGCAGTACTTC. The full variable domain, in which reference TRBV2 and TRBJ2-7 provide the parts outside the CDR3, is EPEVTQTPSHQVTQMGQEVILRCVPISNHLYFYWYRQILGQKVEFLVSFYNNEISEKSEIFDDQFSVERPDGSNFTLKIRSTKLEDSAMYFCATHRDRGYEQYFGPGTRLTVT.

The V call is TRBV9, the J call TRBJ1-1, with 9 bases matching TRBD1. V shed 3 bases and J 3 bases; nucleotides not matched to a gene: 9. Germline CDR1 is SGDLS and CDR2 is YYNGEE. The CDR3 consists of 16 residues. CDR3 DNA: TGTGCCAGCAGCGCGGGGACAGGGAGTTTTTACACTGAAGCTTTCTTT. Protein sequence: CASSAGTGSFYTEAFF.

The chain has TRBV6-5 and TRBJ1-3; TRBD1 is a possible D gene (6 bases). In germline, CDR1 is MNHEY, CDR2 SVGAGI. Trimming left V 6 bases short and J 4 bases short, with 16 bases between. The CDR3 has 15 residues. The CDR3 spells CASREWGGAGNTIYF. CDR3 sequence (DNA): TGTGCCAGCAGGGAATGGGGGGGCGCAGGAAACACCATATATTTT.

This clone was recorded once. This chain uses TRBV11-2 with TRBJ1-5; 12 nucleotides align to TRBD1. With 5 bases clipped from V and 9 bases from J, the junction kept 2 bases outside the gene matches. The V gene's germline CDR1 is SGHAT and CDR2 FQNNGV. CDR3 length equals 13 residues. The CDR3 DNA follows: TGTGCCAGCAGCGGGACAGGGGGCTCGCCCCAGCATTTT. As protein: CASSGTGGSPQHF.